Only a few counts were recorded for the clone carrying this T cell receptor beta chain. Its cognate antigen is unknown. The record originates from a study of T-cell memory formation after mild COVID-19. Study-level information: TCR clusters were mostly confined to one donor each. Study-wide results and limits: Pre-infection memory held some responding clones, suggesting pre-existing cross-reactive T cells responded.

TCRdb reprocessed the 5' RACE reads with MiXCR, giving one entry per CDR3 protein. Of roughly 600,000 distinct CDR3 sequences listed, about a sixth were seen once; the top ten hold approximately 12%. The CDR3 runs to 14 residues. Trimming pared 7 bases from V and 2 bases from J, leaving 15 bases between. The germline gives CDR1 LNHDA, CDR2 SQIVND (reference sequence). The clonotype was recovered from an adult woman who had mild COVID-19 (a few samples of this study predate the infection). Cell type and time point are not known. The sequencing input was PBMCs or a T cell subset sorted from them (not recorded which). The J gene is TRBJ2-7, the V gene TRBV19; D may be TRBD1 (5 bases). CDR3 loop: CASTTGATTYEQYF. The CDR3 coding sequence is TGTGCCAGTACAACAGGTGCCACAACCTACGAGCAGTACTTC. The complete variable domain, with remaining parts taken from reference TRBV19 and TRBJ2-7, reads DGGITQSPKYLFRKEGQNVTLSCEQNLNHDAMYWYRQDPGQGLRLIYYSQIVNDFQKGDIAEGYSVSREKKESFPLTVTSAQKNPTAFYLCASTTGATTYEQYFGPGTRLTVT.